This TCR beta chain was profiled in a study of OX40 agonist ivuxolimab in advanced cancers. A note on the overall study: The costimulatory receptor OX40 (CD134) was targeted by ivuxolimab, a fully human IgG2 agonistic monoclonal antibody. Intravenous ivuxolimab was administered to patients every 2 weeks at six dose levels: 0.01, 0.1, 0.3, 1.5, 3 and 10 mg/kg. Among the 52 dose-escalation patients, about 20 had hepatocellular carcinoma, 15 melanoma, 9 renal cell carcinoma and 9 head and neck cancer. The dose-escalation cohort was roughly 87% male with a mean age of around 62 years, ranging from about 23 to 85. Patients were allowed to have had prior anti-PD-1, anti-PD-L1 or anti-CTLA-4 therapy, and approximately 40% of the dose-escalation patients had been treated with checkpoint inhibitors. Partial responses were achieved by three dose-escalation patients, of whom one had hepatocellular carcinoma and two had cutaneous melanoma. The purpose of peripheral TCRbeta sequencing was to test whether ivuxolimab changed TCR sequence diversity and led to clonal T-cell expansion. The paper describes the monotherapy dose-escalation part (N of about 52 patients) of the phase I trial of ivuxolimab.

Patients with a history of autoimmune disease or receiving systemic immunosuppression were excluded from the trial. Peripheral blood for TCR sequencing was drawn from every dose cohort at baseline, at cycle 4 day 1 and at cycle 7 day 1. The samples were drawn from a first-in-human, open-label, multicenter phase I dose-escalation trial of ivuxolimab. The trial enrolled adults with locally advanced or metastatic head and neck squamous cell, hepatocellular, melanoma or renal cell carcinoma. Before TCR sequencing, CD4+ T cells and CD8+ T cells from peripheral blood were sorted into separate populations. Broader findings and caveats from the paper: In partial responders in the 0.1-3.0 mg/kg groups, normalized peripheral clonal expansion was found to be among the lowest, especially among CD8+ T cells. After ivuxolimab, CD8+ T cells had more expanded clones than CD4+ T cells on average. Low levels of normalized T-cell clonal expansion were also seen in some nonresponding patients. At doses of 0.1 to 3.0 mg/kg, clonal expansion of both CD4+ and CD8+ blood T cells was observed from baseline to week 6. The antigen specificity of the peripheral T cells that underwent clonal expansion was not determined.

For sequencing of the TCRbeta CDR3 region, genomic DNA was extracted from the sorted cells. TCRbeta CDR3 regions were sequenced using the immunoSEQ Assay. TCRdb's version of the immuneACCESS table is confined to in-frame rearrangements and falls short of the full clone set. An unresolved V gene accounts for under half of the shortfall where checked; the remainder is of unknown origin. Within this sample are over 25,000 clones, with roughly four fifths of them counted one time only. The ten largest make up less than 30% of the sample. Of note for this clone: This clone's antigen is unknown. No clone much larger than this one lies a single base away; base qualities are absent.

Trimming removed 0 bases from V and 8 bases from J; the gene matches leave 10 bases unexplained. Taken from cysteine to phenylalanine, the CDR3 has 17 residues. Only CDR3 DNA remains: 51 bases, in frame from the first base. From the germline V gene, CDR1 is MGHRA and CDR2 is YSYEKL. The TCR was taken from an adult with an advanced solid tumor such as melanoma, head and neck, liver or kidney cancer. The specimen comprised CD4+ or CD8+ T cells sorted from blood, sampled in a trial of the OX40 agonist ivuxolimab. The V and J genes are TRBV4-1 and TRBJ2-1; TRBD1 agrees with 10 junctional bases. The nucleotide sequence reads as follows: TGCGCCAGCAGCCAAGAGGCGACAGGGGGCTTCGACTATGAGCAGTTCTTC. It codes for CASSQEATGGFDYEQFF.